The table lists the clone carrying this T cell receptor beta chain with a few counts. Germline-derived CDR1 and CDR2 are MNHEY and SVGEGT. This CDR3 is 16 amino acids long. V was pared by 7 bases and J by 1 base, with 6 bases of the junction left unmatched. TCRdb re-called the RT-PCR reads with MiXCR, one entry per CDR3 protein. Here the sample spans hundreds of thousands of distinct CDR3 sequences, approximately 14% being singletons. The sequenced material came from memory CD4+ T cells from blood. This receptor was identified in a female donor in good health, serving as a healthy control. The chain has TRBV6-2 or TRBV6-3 and TRBJ2-2, with 10 bases lining up with TRBD2. CDR3 nucleotides: TGTGCCAGCAACTCCGGACTAGCGGTGAACACCGGGGAGCTGTTTTTT. Residues: CASNSGLAVNTGELFF.